This TCR beta chain comes out of a study of blood T cell repertoires in COVID-19. Study information: Sites in the United States, Italy and Spain provided acute and convalescent COVID-19 samples. PBMCs, B-cell-depleted T cells, or T cells provided the cDNA or gDNA that made up the material.

The protocol was immunoSEQ multiplex PCR, while the TCRdb copy is restricted to in-frame clones and leaves out a portion. The sample records around 23,000 clones, around 74% being singletons. The Seattle patients joined while their infection was active and were tracked longitudinally afterward. The clonotype originates from a man aged 45 to 65 with COVID-19, enrolled during active disease. Specimen: peripheral blood.

The CDR3 is CASSRGTGPSTLHF. Written as DNA, the CDR3 is TGTGCCAGTAGTAGAGGGACAGGACCGTCCACCCTCCACTTT. This chain connects TRBV19 to TRBJ1-6, with TRBD1 matching 8 bases. V was clipped by 4 bases and J by 14 bases; unmatched bases: 10. The length of the CDR3 is 14 residues. Germline assignment: CDR1 LNHDA and CDR2 SQIVND (reference sequence).